The 32 T cell receptor beta chains below come from one sample, sequenced in a study of blood T cell repertoires in COVID-19 (dated by TCRdb to the early 2020s). Library preparation used the immunoSEQ multiplex PCR assay. The clones in this table, taken by TCRdb from immuneACCESS, are in-frame only. Not every clone is retained; where verified, under half of the shortfall comes from an unresolved V gene, and the cause of the rest is unknown. The sample table lists some 110,000 clones, around 90% of them with a count of one. Together, the top ten hold more than 6% of the sample. The sequenced material came from peripheral blood. The receptors come from a human donor in a cohort sampled during active COVID-19.

A word on this clone: This sample includes further DNA sequences coding for the same CDR3. The gene calls are TRBV2 and TRBJ2-5; D call uncertain. The CDR3 runs 10 residues. CDR1 and CDR2 (germline): SNHLY, FYNNEI. Trimming shortened V by 6 bases and J by 5 bases, and 4 bases separated the two germline ends. This CDR3 is CASSRETQYF. The CDR3 DNA follows: TGTGCCAGCAGCCGGGAGACCCAGTACTTC.

The chain links TRBV4-1 to TRBJ1-2, with TRBD1 matching over 9 bases. The CDR3 has 15 amino acids. Germline lookup yields CDR1 MGHRA and CDR2 YSYEKL. V lost 1 base and J lost 4; bases outside the gene matches: 4. The CDR3 bases are TGCGCCAGCAGCCAAGGGGACAGGGTAGGCTATGGCTACACCTTC. It specifies CASSQGDRVGYGYTF.

In its sample, this clone was seen a few times. The rearrangement joins TRBV25-1 to TRBJ1-3; 8 nucleotides match TRBD1. Unmatched junction bases numbered 5, after V lost 6 bases and J lost 4 bases. The CDR3 has 14 residues. CDR1 and CDR2 from the germline V gene are MGHDK and SYGVNS. CDR3 DNA sequence: TGTGCCAGCAGCAGGACAGGGTTCGGAAACACCATATATTTT. It codes for CASSRTGFGNTIYF. Using reference TRBV25-1 and TRBJ1-3 for the parts outside the CDR3, the full variable domain is EADIYQTPRYLVIGTGKKITLECSQTMGHDKMYWYQQDPGMELHLIHYSYGVNSTEKGDLSSESTVSRIRTEHFPLTLESARPSHTSQYLCASSRTGFGNTIYFGEGSWLTVV.

The chain links TRBV11-3 to TRBJ2-6; D is unresolved. In germline, CDR1 is SGHNT, CDR2 YENEEA. Trimming removed 3 bases from V and 3 bases from J, with 12 bases in between. This CDR3 has 16 amino acids. CDR3 in DNA: TGTGCCAGCAGCTTGCGAACGGGTAATGGGGCCAACGTCCTGACTTTC. Translating it yields CASSLRTGNGANVLTF.

V is TRBV30 and J is TRBJ1-1, with D maybe TRBD1 (6 bases). Germline-derived CDR1 and CDR2 are GTSNPN and SVGIG (reference sequence). V lost 5 bases and J lost 0, with 10 bases in between. CDR3 length: 13 amino acids. The DNA of the CDR3 is TGTGCCTGGGGACAGTTCATGAACACTGAAGCTTTCTTT. This codes for CAWGQFMNTEAFF.

The rearrangement uses TRBV28 and TRBJ2-5; tentatively, D is TRBD2 (6 bases). Germline lookup yields CDR1 MDHEN and CDR2 SYDVKM. V lost 5 bases and J 5 bases, leaving 18 bases between the germline ends. CDR3 length: 15 residues. This CDR3 is CASSPGGAQRETQYF. CDR3 sequence (DNA): TGTGCCAGCAGTCCTGGCGGGGCGCAAAGGGAGACCCAGTACTTC.

This sequence joins TRBV19 and TRBJ2-1; the D gene is possibly TRBD2 (6 bases). This CDR3 is 15 amino acids long. With 6 bases removed from V and 7 bases from J, the gap between germline ends came to 19 bases. The V gene's germline CDR1 is LNHDA and CDR2 SQIVND (reference sequence). CDR3 amino acids: CASSTVSGIGNEQFF. CDR3 bases: TGTGCCAGTAGCACTGTTAGCGGAATCGGTAATGAGCAGTTCTTC.

The V call is TRBV9, the J call TRBJ2-3; 8 bases line up with TRBD1. The V segment lost 3 bases and the J segment 4 bases; nucleotides outside the gene matches: 10. Per the germline V gene, CDR1 is SGDLS and CDR2 is YYNGEE. The CDR3 length is 16 residues. The DNA of the CDR3 is TGTGCCAGCAGCGCCCTCAGGGGGCTGGTCGCAGATACGCAGTATTTT. Amino acid sequence: CASSALRGLVADTQYF.

The rearrangement links TRBV20-1 to TRBJ2-5; possible D gene TRBD2, 5 bases. This CDR3 contains 14 residues. V was trimmed by 3 bases and J by 0 bases, leaving 11 bases between them. The germline V gene encodes CDR1 DFQATT and CDR2 SNEGSKA (reference sequence). The CDR3 DNA is TGCAGTGCTAGTATACCGGGGTACCAAGAGACCCAGTACTTC. Its translation is CSASIPGYQETQYF.

This clone was seen more than once but under ten times. The gene calls are TRBV19 and TRBJ2-7; a possible D gene is TRBD2 (5 bases). V was clipped by 1 base and J by 0 bases, with 16 bases between them. There are 17 residues in the CDR3. CDR1 and CDR2 from the germline V gene are LNHDA and SQIVND (reference sequence). The CDR3 DNA reads as TGTGCCAGTAGTATAGGAGGGAGCGCTAGTAGCTCCTACGAGCAGTACTTC. The encoded protein is CASSIGGSASSSYEQYF.

In its sample, this clone was seen once. The chain carries TRBV4-1 and TRBJ2-2; D call uncertain. The CDR3 covers 14 residues. Between the trimmed V and J ends, which lost 5 bases and 5 bases, there was a span of 12 bases. Per the germline V gene, CDR1 is MGHRA and CDR2 is YSYEKL. The CDR3 nucleotides are TGCGCCAGCAGCTGGCGGAGTGATACCGGGGAGCTGTTTTTT. This translates into CASSWRSDTGELFF.

This chain connects TRBV15 to TRBJ2-3, with 7 bases matching TRBD1. This CDR3 has 13 residues. The V gene's germline CDR1 is LNHNV and CDR2 YYDKDF (reference sequence). Germline trimming cut 1 base from V and 14 bases from J; bases unmatched to any gene: 9. The CDR3 here is CATSRGLGGLPYF. The CDR3 nucleotides read TGTGCCACCAGCAGAGGGTTAGGGGGCCTCCCGTATTTT. Full variable domain (missing parts from reference TRBV15 and TRBJ2-3): DAMVIQNPRYQVTQFGKPVTLSCSQTLNHNVMYWYQQKSSQAPKLLFHYYDKDFNNEADTPDNFQSRRPNTSFCFLDIRSPGLGDTAMYLCATSRGLGGLPYFGPGTRLTVL.

The chain couples TRBV19 to TRBJ1-5; 11 bases map to TRBD1. Germline trimming cut 6 bases from V and 7 bases from J; bases unmatched to any gene: 8. The CDR3 spans 15 residues. Germline V gives CDR1 LNHDA, CDR2 SQIVND (reference sequence). The CDR3 sequence is CASRGGQGAWQPQHF. Written as DNA, the CDR3 is TGTGCCAGTAGGGGTGGACAGGGGGCTTGGCAGCCCCAGCATTTT.

The chain recombines TRBV4-2 with TRBJ1-2; the match to TRBD1 covers 8 bases. Trimming cost V 1 base and J 4 bases; bases outside gene matches: 5. Germline V CDR1 and CDR2: LGHNA, YNFKEQ. The CDR3 totals 15 residues. Here the CDR3 DNA reads TGTGCCAGCAGCCAAGCGGGACAGGCGGGCTATGGCTACACCTTC. It encodes CASSQAGQAGYGYTF.

The CDR3 sequence: CASSHATGGRTQYF. Here the CDR3 DNA reads TGTGCCAGCAGCCATGCGACAGGGGGCAGGACCCAGTACTTC. V is TRBV3-1 (or the pseudogene TRBV3-2) and J is TRBJ2-5; TRBD1 agrees at 10 bases. The length of the CDR3 is 14 residues. Germline CDR1 LGHDT, CDR2 YNNKEL (reference sequence). After removal of 3 bases from V and 7 bases from J, the junction contained 5 bases not matched to a gene.

This clone was counted once. The chain combines TRBV28 with TRBJ1-3; no definite D call. This CDR3 is 14 amino acids long. V shed 0 bases and J shed 8 bases, with 11 bases lying between them. Germline values: CDR1 MDHEN, CDR2 SYDVKM. The CDR3 region is CASSLWTGRDTIYF. As DNA, the CDR3 is TGTGCCAGCAGTTTATGGACCGGGAGGGACACCATATATTTT.

The chain recombines TRBV6-1 with TRBJ1-2, with D tentatively TRBD1 (5 bases). This CDR3 spans 16 amino acids. CDR1 and CDR2 (germline): MNHNS, SASEGT. V gave up 2 bases and J gave up 0 bases, with 13 bases separating them. Here the CDR3 reads CASSEIETATNYGYTF. CDR3 coding DNA: TGTGCCAGCAGTGAAATAGAGACAGCCACTAACTATGGCTACACCTTC.

The chain employs TRBV7-2 and TRBJ2-5; 7 bases are a match to TRBD2. CDR3 length equals 16 residues. V shed 4 bases and J 1 base; nucleotides not matched to a gene: 9. Germline lookup yields CDR1 SGHTA and CDR2 FQGNSA. The CDR3 DNA is TGTGCCAGCAGCTCTCGACTAGCAAAAGGCCAAGAGACCCAGTACTTC. As protein: CASSSRLAKGQETQYF.

The V gene is TRBV12-3 or TRBV12-4, the J gene TRBJ2-2, with TRBD1 identical over 9 bases. The CDR3 extends over 13 amino acids. The V segment lost 6 bases and the J segment 6 bases; nucleotides outside the gene matches: 2. As DNA, the CDR3 is TGTGCCAGCAGCCGGGACAGGGCCGGGGAGCTGTTTTTT. Its translation is CASSRDRAGELFF.

The J gene is TRBJ2-2, the V gene TRBV4-1; 11 bases line up with TRBD2. CDR1 is MGHRA and CDR2 is YSYEKL in the germline V gene. The CDR3 has 15 amino acids. The V and J ends lost 3 bases and 3 bases, in that order; junction bases with no gene match: 0. CDR3 residues: CASSQGLADTGELFF. The CDR3 DNA sequence: TGCGCCAGCAGCCAGGGACTAGCGGACACCGGGGAGCTGTTTTTT.

This sequence joins TRBV3-1 (or the pseudogene TRBV3-2) and TRBJ2-1, with TRBD2 matching over 12 bases. Germline assignment: CDR1 LGHDT and CDR2 YNNKEL (reference sequence). Trimming cost V 6 bases and J 4 bases; bases outside gene matches: 10. The CDR3 loop spans 17 amino acids. CDR3 sequence: CASREVTSGGRYNEQFF. The DNA of the CDR3 is TGTGCCAGCAGGGAGGTGACTAGCGGGGGCCGTTACAATGAGCAGTTCTTC.

The DNA for the CDR3 is TGTGCCAGCAGCCCTAGAATAGGGACTAGCGGGACCCAGTACTTC. Translated, it gives CASSPRIGTSGTQYF. The chain combines TRBV11-2 with TRBJ2-5, with 11 bases matching TRBD2. The CDR3 loop spans 15 amino acids. Losses at the gene ends were 5 bases for V and 7 bases for J; bases not matched to a gene: 9. CDR1 and CDR2 from the germline V gene are SGHAT and FQNNGV.

The chain recombines TRBV30 with TRBJ1-5; D may be TRBD1 (5 bases). The CDR3 runs to 13 residues. Looked up from germline, CDR1 is GTSNPN and CDR2 is SVGIG (reference sequence). Trimming removed 2 bases at V and 6 bases at J, with 11 bases between. The DNA of the CDR3 is TGTGCCTGGAGTAACACAGGTCCTCAGCCCCAGCATTTT. It yields the protein CAWSNTGPQPQHF. The full variable domain, with the rest looked up from reference TRBV30 and TRBJ1-5, is SQTIHQWPATLVQPVGSPLSLECTVEGTSNPNLYWYRQAAGRGLQLLFYSVGIGQISSEVPQNLSASRPQDRQFILSSKKLLLSDSGFYLCAWSNTGPQPQHFGDGTRLSIL.

This sequence joins TRBV3-1 (or the pseudogene TRBV3-2) and TRBJ2-1; the match to TRBD2 covers 8 bases. V was clipped by 9 bases and J by 1 base; unmatched bases: 5. CDR1 LGHDT and CDR2 YNNKEL come from the germline V gene (reference sequence). The CDR3 length is 14 residues. CDR3 loop: CASDSGKSYNEQFF. CDR3 in DNA: TGTGCCAGTGATAGCGGGAAGTCCTACAATGAGCAGTTCTTC.

The genes are TRBV7-2 and TRBJ1-2; 9 bases map to TRBD1. The germline gives CDR1 SGHTA, CDR2 FQGNSA. The CDR3 sequence is 15 residues long. V dropped 3 bases and J dropped 6; count of bases not matched to a gene: 8. CDR3 region: CASSFPPGQGNGYTF. The CDR3 bases are TGTGCCAGCAGCTTCCCCCCCGGACAGGGGAATGGCTACACCTTC.

The gene calls are TRBV28 and TRBJ2-5, with 9 bases matching TRBD2. This CDR3 spans 17 amino acids. The J segment lost 5 bases and the V segment lost 0 bases, leaving 10 bases of the junction unmatched. Germline V lookup: CDR1 MDHEN, CDR2 SYDVKM. The CDR3 DNA follows: TGTGCCAGCAGTTTATGGGGTAGCGGGGGTTCCGGGGAGACCCAGTACTTC. It codes for CASSLWGSGGSGETQYF.

The J gene is TRBJ2-3, the V gene TRBV5-1; 11 bases line up with TRBD2. V dropped 7 bases and J dropped 2; count of bases not matched to a gene: 9. The length of the CDR3 is 16 residues. Germline V gives CDR1 SGHRS, CDR2 YFSETQ. This CDR3 is CASFRGGLADTDTQYF. The CDR3 DNA sequence: TGCGCCAGCTTCAGAGGGGGACTAGCGGACACAGATACGCAGTATTTT.

V is TRBV18 and J is TRBJ1-2; no definite D call. The V and J ends lost 6 bases and 3 bases respectively, with 11 bases between them. The CDR3 has 13 residues. Germline CDR1 is KGHSH and CDR2 is LQKENI. CDR3 DNA: TGTGCCAGCTCGGGGAGGGTGGACTATGGCTACACCTTC. This gives the protein CASSGRVDYGYTF.

This clone was observed once. CDR3: CASSEVLNQPQHF. The DNA for the CDR3 is TGTGCCAGCAGTGAAGTACTAAATCAGCCCCAGCATTTT. This chain connects TRBV6-1 to TRBJ1-5; D call uncertain. Germline lookup yields CDR1 MNHNS and CDR2 SASEGT. Trimming shortened V by 1 base and J by 4 bases, and 5 bases separated the two germline ends. The length of the CDR3 is 13 residues.

V gene TRBV27 combines with J gene TRBJ1-4; D not certain. The ends were cut back, 0 bases at V and 3 bases at J, with 8 bases in the middle. Germline V gene data show CDR1 as MNHEY and CDR2 as SMNVEV (reference sequence). The CDR3 is made up of 15 amino acids. The CDR3 spells CASSLSRQPNEKLFF. Here the CDR3 DNA reads TGTGCCAGCAGTTTATCGAGGCAGCCTAATGAAAAACTGTTTTTT.

This clone showed up many times. The chain combines TRBV6-2 or TRBV6-3 with TRBJ1-5, with 7 bases matching TRBD1. CDR1 MNHEY and CDR2 SVGEGT come from the germline V gene. The ends lost 2 bases at V and 6 bases at J; junction bases unmatched: 7. The CDR3 has 15 residues. The CDR3 DNA is TGTGCCAGCAGTTACGGGGGGACAGCGGTTCAGCCCCAGCATTTT. It translates to CASSYGGTAVQPQHF.

The V call is TRBV19, the J call TRBJ2-7, with 8 bases fitting TRBD1. The germline V gene has CDR1 LNHDA and CDR2 SQIVND (reference sequence). V trimming: 3 bases; J trimming: 3 bases; junction bases outside the gene matches: 7. CDR3 length: 15 residues. In DNA form, the CDR3 reads TGTGCCAGTAGTATCAATCACAGGGGGGACTACGAGCAGTACTTC. Its translation: CASSINHRGDYEQYF.